A single sample gave rise to the 10 T cell receptor beta chains below, sequenced in a study of T-cell memory formation after mild COVID-19. TCRdb re-analysed the 5' RACE reads in MiXCR, keeping a single row per CDR3 protein. This repertoire shows 300,000 to 400,000 distinct CDR3 sequences, 25% to 30% found once; its top ten account for roughly 13%. Sequencing used PBMCs or a T cell subset sorted from them (not recorded which). The receptors originated from an adult woman who had mild COVID-19 (a few samples of this study predate the infection). Cell type and time point are not known.

This clonotype was seen a handful of times. The rearrangement joins TRBV9 to TRBJ2-3; 7 nucleotides align to TRBD2. Germline CDR1 SGDLS, CDR2 YYNGEE. The V segment lost 0 bases and the J segment 0 bases; nucleotides outside the gene matches: 13. This CDR3 spans 19 amino acids. The CDR3 DNA is TGTGCCAGCAGCGTAGTGCCGGCTAGCGGAACCTCTAGCACAGATACGCAGTATTTT. It translates to CASSVVPASGTSSTDTQYF.

J is TRBJ2-3 and V is TRBV7-6; D possibly uses TRBD1 or TRBD2 (7 bases each). Trimming cost V 2 bases and J 4 bases, with 19 bases left between them. The CDR3 totals 17 residues. Germline lookup yields CDR1 SGHVS and CDR2 FNYEAQ. The CDR3 protein is CASSLRGGGGSSDTQYF. CDR3 nucleotide sequence: TGTGCCAGCAGCTTAAGAGGGGGCGGCGGGAGCTCAGATACGCAGTATTTT.

There are a few counts of this clonotype. The rearrangement joins TRBV18 to TRBJ2-7; no definite D call. CDR1 and CDR2 from the germline V gene are KGHSH and LQKENI. V dropped 6 bases and J dropped 0 bases, with 18 bases sitting between them. The CDR3 has 16 amino acids. The CDR3 is CASSQNPASSSYEQYF. DNA of the CDR3: TGTGCCAGCTCTCAGAACCCCGCCTCTAGCTCCTACGAGCAGTACTTC.

The rearrangement joins TRBV5-8 to TRBJ1-2, with 7 bases lining up with TRBD1. Germline trimming cut 3 bases from V and 6 bases from J; bases unmatched to any gene: 11. CDR1 is SGHTS and CDR2 is YDEGEE in the germline V gene. This CDR3 has 15 amino acids. DNA for the CDR3: TGTGCCAGCAGCTCCAGGGACAGAACCGGGGATGGCTACACCTTC. Its protein product is CASSSRDRTGDGYTF.

This clonotype was picked up many times. The V gene is TRBV15, the J gene TRBJ2-3; 7 nucleotides match TRBD2. The CDR3 has 16 residues. V dropped 3 bases and J dropped 6; count of bases not matched to a gene: 12. CDR1 and CDR2 (germline): LNHNV, YYDKDF (reference sequence). In nucleotides, the CDR3 is TGTGCCACCAGCAGGGGCTCTAGCGGAGTGGGCGATACGCAGTATTTT. It yields the protein CATSRGSSGVGDTQYF. Full variable domain (outside the CDR3, taken from reference TRBV15 and TRBJ2-3): DAMVIQNPRYQVTQFGKPVTLSCSQTLNHNVMYWYQQKSSQAPKLLFHYYDKDFNNEADTPDNFQSRRPNTSFCFLDIRSPGLGDTAMYLCATSRGSSGVGDTQYFGPGTRLTVL.

This clonotype came up a few times. The rearrangement uses TRBV5-1 and TRBJ2-7; 8 positions agree with TRBD1. V shed 5 bases and J 1 base; nucleotides not matched to a gene: 8. This CDR3 comprises 15 residues. Per germline, CDR1 SGHRS and CDR2 YFSETQ. For the CDR3, the DNA is TGCGCCAGCAGTTACAGGGGGTCACCTTCCTACGAGCAGTACTTC. It is translated as CASSYRGSPSYEQYF.

The rearrangement uses TRBV6-2 or TRBV6-3 and TRBJ1-2; D is ambiguous. V lost 2 bases to trimming and J lost 0 bases, with 7 bases between them. The CDR3 has 14 residues. Germline-derived CDR1 and CDR2 are MNHEY and SVGEGT. CDR3 loop: CASSYQSSNYGYTF. As DNA, the CDR3 is TGTGCCAGCAGTTACCAATCCTCTAACTATGGCTACACCTTC.

This chain uses TRBV5-1 with TRBJ1-2; unclear D gene. Per germline, CDR1 SGHRS and CDR2 YFSETQ. V lost 7 bases to trimming and J lost 7 bases, with 23 bases between them. The CDR3 contains 15 residues. The DNA for the CDR3 is TGCGCCAGCTCTCTCCCGGCGGGTTCGGGAAGTGGCTACACCTTC. This codes for CASSLPAGSGSGYTF.

This chain links TRBV15 with TRBJ2-2; 9 nucleotides line up with TRBD1. V was pared by 4 bases and J by 5 bases, with 8 bases of the junction left unmatched. The CDR3 sequence is 16 residues long. Germline V gene sequence: CDR1 LNHNV, CDR2 YYDKDF (reference sequence). CDR3 in DNA: TGTGCCACCAGCAAACGGACAGGGGTTTGGACCGGGGAGCTGTTTTTT. Its protein is CATSKRTGVWTGELFF.

The chain has TRBV20-1 and TRBJ1-4; TRBD1 matches 9 bases. The CDR3 is 13 amino acids. Germline CDR1 is DFQATT and CDR2 is SNEGSKA (reference sequence). Trimming cost V 6 bases and J 8 bases; bases outside gene matches: 7. The CDR3: CSAEYRGLEKLFF. The CDR3 nucleotides read TGCAGTGCGGAATACAGGGGGCTGGAAAAACTGTTTTTT.